These 23 T cell receptor beta chains came from one sample sequenced in a study of tumor-infiltrating lymphocytes in primary liver carcinoma. TCR beta cDNA was made from 450 to 500 ng total RNA with a constant-region primer. What produced the TCR beta libraries was three nested multiplex PCR rounds using slightly modified ARM-PCR. TRBV1-TRBV30 forward primers and a C-beta reverse primer were used in the first two PCR rounds, which each ran for approximately 11 cycles. TCRdb used MiXCR to reprocess the multiplex PCR reads, holding one entry per CDR3 protein. This table has fewer than 110,000 distinct CDR3 sequences, more than 65% appearing once. Co-extracting RNA and DNA was done with roughly 17-34 mg of unsorted bulk tissue as input. The sequenced sample was liver tumor tissue from sampling region 2. Noted subset: tumor region T2, inferior pole. The receptors shown here come from a woman in her sixties with primary liver carcinoma and hepatitis B virus infection.

This clonotype was detected a few times. Being one base from a much bigger clone, this may be a read error. This CDR3 reads CASSQDLGRGRRSGELVF. CDR3 bases: TGCGCCAGCAGCCAAGATCTAGGGAGGGGTCGGAGATCCGGGGAGCTGGTTTTT. The chain recombines TRBV4-1 with TRBJ2-2, with 7 bases matching TRBD2. Per germline, CDR1 MGHRA and CDR2 YSYEKL. The CDR3 loop spans 18 amino acids.

For this clonotype: The junction departs from the called germline gene at one end, perhaps through a read error. V usage is TRBV28 and J usage is TRBJ2-2; possibly TRBD2 for D (6 bases). CDR3 size: 15 residues. Germline-derived CDR1 and CDR2 are MDHEN and SYDVKM. CDR3 coding DNA: TGTGCCAACAGTTTAGGGCAGCGGGACACCGGGGAGCTGTTTTTT. Amino acid sequence: CANSLGQRDTGELFF. Full variable domain (remainder filled in from reference TRBV28 and TRBJ2-2): DVKVTQSSRYLVKRTGEKVFLECVQDMDHENMFWYRQDPGLGLRLIYFSYDVKMKEKGDIPEGYSVSREKKERFSLILESASTNQTSMYLCANSLGQRDTGELFFGEGSRLTVL.

As regards this clonotype: This clone may be a read error of a much larger clone one base away. The CDR3 ends on some other residue instead of the conserved phenylalanine or tryptophan, so this is likely a read error. V gene TRBV29-1 combines with J gene TRBJ2-7; 8 bases map to TRBD1. V trimming: 8 bases; J trimming: 4 bases; junction bases outside the gene matches: 10. The CDR3 sequence is 13 residues long. CDR1 SQVTM and CDR2 ANQGSEA come from the germline V gene. The CDR3 region is CSFSGGEAYEQYS. DNA for the CDR3: TGCAGCTTTTCAGGGGGCGAAGCGTACGAGCAGTACTCC.

This clonotype turned up a few times. At one of its ends the junction is not consistent with the germline gene, which may arise from a read error. The J gene is TRBJ2-1, the V gene TRBV29-1; 9 bases agree with TRBD1. The CDR3 has 14 residues. Per germline, CDR1 SQVTM and CDR2 ANQGSEA. The CDR3 DNA reads TGCAGCTTGAAGACAGGGGGACCCTACAATGAGCAGCTCTTC. This translates into CSLKTGGPYNEQLF.

With respect to this clonotype: A much larger clone differs from this one at a single base, so this may be a read error. The CDR3: CASNLFSELGCNEQFF. The CDR3, as DNA: TGTGCCAGCAACTTATTTTCGGAACTAGGGTGCAATGAGCAGTTCTTC. This sequence joins TRBV11-2 and TRBJ2-1; tentatively, D is TRBD2 (5 bases). Germline V gene lookup returns CDR1 SGHAT and CDR2 FQNNGV. The CDR3 runs 16 residues.

The table lists this clonotype with many counts. In DNA, the CDR3 is TGTGCCAGCAGCTTGACAGGGACCTCCTACGAGCAGTACTTC. This translates into CASSLTGTSYEQYF. This chain joins TRBV5-6 and TRBJ2-7; possibly TRBD1 for D (6 bases). Germline V lookup: CDR1 SGHDT, CDR2 YYEEEE. V was trimmed by 1 base and J by 0 bases, leaving 8 bases between them. This CDR3 spans 14 amino acids.

With regard to this clonotype: This is likely a read error, given that the CDR3 carries no conserved phenylalanine or tryptophan at its end. The DNA is left out, because the CDR3 cannot be placed on it with certainty; the CDR3 is given as TCRdb lists it. The V call is TRBV5-6, the J call TRBJ1-2; the D call of TRBD1 is as the table states it, not checked on the DNA. Germline assignment: CDR1 SGHDT and CDR2 YYEEEE. Including both end residues, the CDR3 is 14 amino acids long. The CDR3 sequence is CASSLTRDIDGHTL.

The chain carries TRBV7-2 and TRBJ2-7; 10 bases agree with TRBD2. CDR1 and CDR2 (germline): SGHTA, FQGNSA. J gave up 5 bases and V 4 bases, and 11 bases lay outside the gene matches. The CDR3 length is 16 residues. The CDR3 bases are TGTGCCAGCAGCTCAGCGGGAGGGCCCTCTTGGGACGAGCAGTACTTC. Its translation is CASSSAGGPSWDEQYF.

V is TRBV4-1 and J is TRBJ1-3; D is possibly TRBD1 (5 bases). V shed 11 bases and J shed 4 bases, with 21 bases lying between them. Germline V gene lookup returns CDR1 MGHRA and CDR2 YSYEKL. CDR3 size: 15 residues. The CDR3 spells CADSQLRVPGNTIYF. CDR3 nucleotide sequence: TGCGCCGACAGCCAACTCCGGGTACCCGGAAACACCATATATTTT.

Details on this clonotype: This may stem from a read error, because a much larger clone lies one nucleotide away. The chain is built from TRBV30 and TRBJ1-1; D unresolved. Germline-derived CDR1 and CDR2 are GTSNPN and SVGIG (reference sequence). The CDR3 is 13 residues long. CDR3 bases: TGTGCCTTGAGTGTAGATAGCAACACTGAAGCTTTCTTT. Translation: CALSVDSNTEAFF.

This clonotype was seen only a few times. A single base separates this from a much larger clone, so it may be a read error. No conserved phenylalanine or tryptophan ends this CDR3, so it is likely a read error. The chain employs TRBV12-3 or TRBV12-4 and TRBJ1-1, with unresolved D. The CDR3 consists of 13 residues. Trimming removed 3 bases from V and 2 bases from J, with 7 bases in between. The CDR3 bases are TGTGCCAGCAGTTTTCGCGAAAACACTGAAGCTTTCCTT. It specifies CASSFRENTEAFL.

In its sample, this clonotype was seen a few times. The V and J genes are TRBV5-1 and TRBJ2-1; 10 positions match TRBD2. Germline CDR1 reads SGHRS; CDR2 reads YFSETQ. The CDR3 length is 15 residues. Trimming cost V 1 base and J 6 bases; bases outside gene matches: 4. The CDR3 DNA reads TGCGCCAGCAGCTTGCTAGCGGGAGAGATCAATGAGCAGTTCTTC. Translating it yields CASSLLAGEINEQFF.

At least ten counts were recorded for this clonotype. The rearrangement joins TRBV10-3 to TRBJ2-1; 15 bases are shared with TRBD2. The CDR3 has 17 amino acids. Germline lookup yields CDR1 ENHRY and CDR2 SYGVKD. Trimming at V came to 8 bases and at J to 7 bases, leaving 12 bases not matched to a gene. In nucleotides, the CDR3 is TGTGCCATCGGTGGGACTAGCGGGAGGTTAAAAGGGAATGAGCAGTTCTTC. Translating gives CAIGGTSGRLKGNEQFF.

This clonotype was recorded a few times. The V call is TRBV2, the J call TRBJ2-1; 11 bases fit TRBD2. CDR3 size: 15 residues. CDR1 SNHLY and CDR2 FYNNEI come from the germline V gene. V was clipped by 6 bases and J by 7 bases; unmatched bases: 8. The CDR3 loop reads CASRKTSGMQNEQFF. The CDR3 region has the DNA TGTGCCAGCAGGAAGACTAGCGGGATGCAGAATGAGCAGTTCTTC.

A note on this clonotype: This could be a read error, since a much larger clone is one nucleotide away. Since the CDR3 does not end with the conserved phenylalanine or tryptophan, this likely comes from a read error. The J gene is TRBJ2-7, the V gene TRBV14; 9 nucleotides line up with TRBD2. Germline values: CDR1 SGHDN, CDR2 FVKESK. Unmatched junction bases numbered 9, after V lost 5 bases and J lost 1 base. The CDR3 consists of 16 residues. The CDR3 is CASSKRGGGGSYEQYL. CDR3 nucleotide sequence: TGTGCCAGCAGCAAAAGAGGCGGGGGGGGATCCTACGAGCAGTACTTA.

This clonotype has ten or more counts. The J gene is TRBJ2-3, the V gene TRBV6-6; 9 bases agree with TRBD2. Germline lookup yields CDR1 MNHNY and CDR2 SVGAGI (reference sequence). The CDR3 is made up of 17 amino acids. Germline trimming cut 3 bases from V and 0 bases from J; bases unmatched to any gene: 7. In DNA form, the CDR3 reads TGTGCCAGCAGTTATAGGGCAGCGGGAGGAAGCACAGATACGCAGTATTTT. Translated: CASSYRAAGGSTDTQYF.

This clonotype was picked up a small number of times. A clone one base away is much larger, so this may be a read error. This rearrangement joins TRBV28 to TRBJ2-7; 9 bases agree with TRBD1. CDR3 length: 15 residues. Germline V gene data show CDR1 as MDHEN and CDR2 as SYDVKM. The CDR3 loop is CTSWPRGTGTYEQYF. CDR3 sequence (DNA): TGTACCAGCTGGCCGAGAGGGACAGGGACCTACGAGCAGTACTTC.

This clonotype was detected ten times or more. The V gene is TRBV29-1, the J gene TRBJ2-6, with D perhaps being TRBD1 or TRBD2 (6 bases each). V lost 6 bases and J 2 bases, leaving 11 bases between the germline ends. The CDR3 length is 14 residues. From germline, CDR1 is SQVTM and CDR2 ANQGSEA. As DNA, the CDR3 is TGCAGCGTAGAGGGGGGCACTGGGGCCAACGTCCTGACTTTC. This codes for CSVEGGTGANVLTF.

This clonotype has just a few counts. An end of the junction differs from the germline gene, which may be a read error. The genes are TRBV29-1 and TRBJ2-3, with 12 nucleotides matching TRBD2. Germline CDR1 is SQVTM and CDR2 is ANQGSEA. The CDR3 sequence is 15 residues long. In DNA, the CDR3 is TGCAGCGCCCAACGGCCTAGCGGGAGGGTAGATACGCGGTATTTT. This encodes CSAQRPSGRVDTRYF.

On this clonotype: This clone may be a read error of a much larger clone one base away. V usage is TRBV5-1 and J usage is TRBJ2-3; D possibly uses TRBD1 or TRBD2 (5 bases each). This CDR3 has 17 amino acids. Trimming took 0 bases from V and 2 from J, leaving 16 bases between them. Germline V gives CDR1 SGHRS, CDR2 YFSETQ. This CDR3 is CASSLGAGIGDTDTQYF. DNA of the CDR3: TGCGCCAGCAGCTTGGGGGCCGGGATAGGGGACACAGATACGCAGTATTTT.

Concerning this clonotype: At one end, the junction sequence differs from germline, possibly due to a read error. The chain joins TRBV11-3 to TRBJ2-1; D might be TRBD1 or TRBD2, each matching 6 bases. CDR1 SGHNT and CDR2 YENEEA come from the germline V gene. The length of the CDR3 is 13 residues. As DNA, the CDR3 is TGTGCCAGCCGTGCCGGGGGCCACAATGAGCGGTTCTTC. Its translation is CASRAGGHNERFF.

With respect to this clonotype: Possible read error: a much larger clone is one base away. V usage is TRBV7-9 and J usage is TRBJ2-3, with D perhaps matching TRBD1 (6 bases). The germline V gene encodes CDR1 SEHNR and CDR2 FQNEAQ (reference sequence). V was shortened by 5 bases and J by 1 base, with 13 bases between the two germline ends. This CDR3 has 15 amino acids. For the CDR3, the DNA is TGTGCCAGCAGCGAACAGGGCCTTGGCACAGATACGCAGTATTTT. Translation gives CASSEQGLGTDTQYF.

V is TRBV29-1 and J is TRBJ2-3; possibly TRBD2 for D (7 bases). Between the trimmed V and J ends, which lost 3 bases and 4 bases, there was a span of 14 bases. The germline V gene has CDR1 SQVTM and CDR2 ANQGSEA. The CDR3 totals 14 residues. Here the CDR3 reads CSVEGGRKADTQYF. DNA of the CDR3: TGCAGCGTTGAGGGGGGGCGTAAGGCAGATACGCAGTATTTT.